The 16 T cell receptor beta chains given below trace back to one sample, sequenced in a study of CD4 T cells in relation to SARS-CoV-2 and coronaviruses. Assay: immunoSEQ multiplex PCR; the TCRdb copy retains only in-frame clones and omits some. The sample records 20,000 or so clones, around 80% being singletons. These receptors are not linked to any known antigen. The unexposed donors gave CD4+ T cells in about 2011-2018, prior to COVID-19. CD4+ T cells were isolated from the cells after more than 8 days of culture. Sequencing was carried out using CD4+ T cells from PBMCs, cultured in vitro. The receptor source for this set is a human donor in good health.

CDR3 nucleotide sequence: TGTGCCAGTAGTATAGATCTAGCGGACACCTACAATGAGCAGTTCTTC. Its translation is CASSIDLADTYNEQFF. The chain uses TRBV19 and TRBJ2-1; 7 positions agree with TRBD2. The CDR3 is 16 residues long. V shed 0 bases, J shed 2 bases, and the junction held 4 bases outside the gene matches. Per germline, CDR1 LNHDA and CDR2 SQIVND (reference sequence).

J is TRBJ2-1 and V is TRBV14; no definite D call. Germline assignment: CDR1 SGHDN and CDR2 FVKESK. The CDR3 extends over 13 amino acids. V shed 1 base and J shed 7 bases, with 8 bases lying between them. The CDR3: CASSQVDLNEQFF. CDR3 coding DNA: TGTGCCAGCAGCCAAGTCGATCTGAATGAGCAGTTCTTC.

The chain is built from TRBV15 and TRBJ1-2, with D perhaps TRBD1 (6 bases). Per germline, CDR1 LNHNV and CDR2 YYDKDF (reference sequence). The germline V and J ends were trimmed by 0 bases and 4 bases, with 12 bases remaining between them. The CDR3 covers 15 residues. CDR3 coding DNA: TGTGCCACCAGCAGAGAGGCGGGGGCGAGCTATGGCTACACCTTC. Protein: CATSREAGASYGYTF.

The chain combines TRBV5-1 with TRBJ1-3; tentatively, D is TRBD1 (5 bases). CDR1 is SGHRS, CDR2 YFSETQ, per germline. V was trimmed by 4 bases and J by 0 bases, leaving 11 bases between them. This CDR3 region has 15 residues. The CDR3 DNA follows: TGCGCCAGCAGCGGAGGGGACGGCTCTGGAAACACCATATATTTT. It translates to CASSGGDGSGNTIYF. Looking up the rest from reference TRBV5-1 and TRBJ1-3 gives the full variable domain: KAGVTQTPRYLIKTRGQQVTLSCSPISGHRSVSWYQQTPGQGLQFLFEYFSETQRNKGNFPGRFSGRQFSNSRSEMNVSTLELGDSALYLCASSGGDGSGNTIYFGEGSWLTVV.

This clone was observed a few times. The J gene is TRBJ2-2, the V gene TRBV27; TRBD1 agrees at 11 bases. The CDR3 runs to 15 residues. The trim removed 5 bases at V and 5 bases at J, leaving 4 bases unmatched. Looked up from germline, CDR1 is MNHEY and CDR2 is SMNVEV (reference sequence). In DNA, the CDR3 is TGTGCCAGCAGTCACGGACAGGGGGCTACCGGGGAGCTGTTTTTT. Translating gives CASSHGQGATGELFF.

V and J are TRBV29-1 and TRBJ2-2, with 12 bases that match TRBD2. V shed 0 bases, J shed 5 bases, and the junction held 10 bases outside the gene matches. Germline V gene data show CDR1 as SQVTM and CDR2 as ANQGSEA. There are 18 residues in the CDR3. The CDR3 DNA follows: TGCAGCGTTGAAGATTGGGGAACCGGGACTAGCGGGACCGGGGAGCTGTTTTTT. The encoded protein is CSVEDWGTGTSGTGELFF.

This clone turned up a few times. The chain carries TRBV5-1 and TRBJ1-6, with TRBD1 matching over 10 bases. The CDR3 contains 15 residues. The germline V gene has CDR1 SGHRS and CDR2 YFSETQ. V gave up 4 bases and J gave up 9 bases; unmatched junction bases: 7. The CDR3 region has the DNA TGCGCCAGCAGCCAAGACAGGGGGCGAGGTTCACCCCTCCACTTT. Translation gives CASSQDRGRGSPLHF.

The rearrangement joins TRBV5-1 to TRBJ1-5, with D uncertain. Germline V CDR1 and CDR2: SGHRS, YFSETQ. V dropped 0 bases and J dropped 0 bases, with 1 base sitting between them. There are 13 residues in the CDR3. CDR3 residues: CASSLDSNQPQHF. CDR3 sequence (DNA): TGCGCCAGCAGCTTGGATAGCAATCAGCCCCAGCATTTT.

In this sample, this clone turned up once. This chain links TRBV19 with TRBJ2-5, with D possibly being TRBD2 (5 bases). The CDR3 extends over 14 amino acids. The V gene's germline CDR1 is LNHDA and CDR2 SQIVND (reference sequence). Trimming stripped 4 bases from V and 5 bases from J, with 14 bases between. This CDR3 reads CASSTGMGEETQYF. In DNA form, the CDR3 reads TGTGCCAGTAGTACCGGGATGGGTGAGGAGACCCAGTACTTC.

This clone showed up just a few times. The J gene is TRBJ2-2, the V gene TRBV25-1, with D perhaps TRBD1 (6 bases). The length of the CDR3 is 16 residues. The germline gives CDR1 MGHDK, CDR2 SYGVNS. V was trimmed by 3 bases and J by 2 bases, leaving 13 bases between them. In nucleotides, the CDR3 is TGTGCCAGCAGTGACGTAGGGACAAAAAACACCGGGGAGCTGTTTTTT. Protein sequence: CASSDVGTKNTGELFF.

CDR3: CASTRTPGQGNIQYF. The CDR3 nucleotides read TGTGCCAGCACCCGAACTCCGGGACAGGGAAACATTCAGTACTTC. The chain links TRBV19 to TRBJ2-4, with 9 positions matching TRBD1. The CDR3 runs 15 residues. Trimming took 9 bases from V and 6 from J; bases not matched to a gene: 12. Germline values: CDR1 LNHDA, CDR2 SQIVND (reference sequence).

This sequence joins TRBV19 and TRBJ1-4, with a weak D call TRBD1 (5 bases). V shed 5 bases and J shed 3 bases, with 13 bases lying between them. Germline V lookup: CDR1 LNHDA, CDR2 SQIVND (reference sequence). CDR3 length: 15 amino acids. The CDR3 loop is CASSLARAPNEKLFF. The CDR3 nucleotides are TGTGCCAGTAGTCTGGCCAGGGCTCCTAATGAAAAACTGTTTTTT.

The CDR3, as DNA: TGTGCCAGCAGGATCTCACAGGGAAAGGAGGAGCTGTTTTTT. Its translation is CASRISQGKEELFF. The chain has TRBV2 and TRBJ2-2; possible D gene TRBD1, 6 bases. The CDR3 is 14 residues long. Germline assignment: CDR1 SNHLY and CDR2 FYNNEI. V lost 6 bases to trimming and J lost 10 bases, with 18 bases between them.

The chain combines TRBV7-7 with TRBJ2-7, with D possibly being TRBD1 (5 bases). V was clipped by 1 base and J by 0 bases, with 22 bases between them. Germline CDR1 SSHAT, CDR2 FNYEAQ (reference sequence). The CDR3 contains 19 residues. CDR3 region: CASSLGRTGPGLPSYEQYF. In DNA, the CDR3 is TGTGCCAGCAGCTTAGGACGTACCGGACCAGGGCTCCCCTCCTACGAGCAGTACTTC.

This clone was picked up a small number of times. The CDR3 sequence is CASRGNGDEQYF. The CDR3 coding sequence is TGTGCCAGCAGAGGTAACGGGGACGAGCAGTACTTC. The J gene is TRBJ2-7, the V gene TRBV2; a weak D match, TRBD2 (5 bases). Germline V gene sequence: CDR1 SNHLY, CDR2 FYNNEI. V shed 6 bases and J shed 5 bases, with 11 bases lying between them. The CDR3 covers 12 residues.

The rearrangement joins TRBV7-9 to TRBJ2-1; unclear D gene. Trimming shortened V by 1 base and J by 10 bases, and 14 bases separated the two germline ends. From germline, CDR1 is SEHNR and CDR2 FQNEAQ (reference sequence). This CDR3 spans 14 amino acids. The CDR3 reads CASSLVGGDLEQFF. The CDR3 DNA reads as TGTGCCAGCAGCTTAGTGGGCGGTGATTTAGAGCAGTTCTTC.